The 27 T cell receptor beta chains listed next were all sequenced from one sample in a study of blood T cell repertoires in COVID-19. The table came from immunoSEQ multiplex PCR; TCRdb's copy has only in-frame clones and leaves some out. Of about 50,000 clones in the sample, around nine tenths were seen once. Sequences were obtained from peripheral blood. These receptors came from a man aged 55-75 years with active or convalescent COVID-19.

The J gene is TRBJ2-7, the V gene TRBV7-6; TRBD2 is a possible D gene (6 bases). Germline CDR1 and CDR2: SGHVS and FNYEAQ. The ends were cut back, 4 bases at V and 7 bases at J, with 8 bases in the middle. The CDR3 consists of 11 residues. CDR3 amino acids: CASSWGEEQYF. The CDR3 nucleotides are TGTGCCAGCAGCTGGGGGGAGGAGCAGTACTTC.

This chain joins TRBV9 and TRBJ2-3; D is uncertain. Germline CDR1 and CDR2: SGDLS and YYNGEE. The CDR3 sequence is 12 residues long. Trimming removed 3 bases at V and 2 bases at J, with 4 bases between. CDR3 sequence: CASSAYTDTQYF. The CDR3 nucleotides are TGTGCCAGCAGCGCCTACACAGATACGCAGTATTTT.

This clone was counted only a few times. The V gene is TRBV14, the J gene TRBJ1-6; D not certain. The CDR3 is made up of 15 amino acids. Between the trimmed V and J ends, which lost 1 base and 3 bases, there was a span of 7 bases. CDR1 is SGHDN, CDR2 FVKESK, per germline. The CDR3 spells CASSQGAVYNSPLHF. DNA of the CDR3: TGTGCCAGCAGCCAAGGAGCCGTCTATAATTCACCCCTCCACTTT.

The chain has TRBV23-1 and TRBJ2-7; TRBD1 matches 12 bases. TRBV23-1 is given ORF status, its function remaining uncertain. This CDR3 has 14 amino acids. V lost 4 bases to trimming and J lost 6 bases; unmatched junction nucleotides: 4. CDR3 in amino acids: CASSPGTGGIEQYF. The CDR3 bases are TGCGCCAGCAGTCCCGGGACAGGGGGCATCGAGCAGTACTTC.

This clone was seen a single time. The chain joins TRBV19 to TRBJ2-2; a weak D match, TRBD1 (5 bases). Germline CDR1 reads LNHDA; CDR2 reads SQIVND (reference sequence). The CDR3 is 16 amino acids. V lost 6 bases and J lost 3, with 17 bases in between. The CDR3 DNA reads as TGTGCCAGTAGCCCTACCGGCAGGGAAGACACCGGGGAGCTGTTTTTT. This encodes CASSPTGREDTGELFF. The whole variable domain, filled in from reference TRBV19 and TRBJ2-2, reads DGGITQSPKYLFRKEGQNVTLSCEQNLNHDAMYWYRQDPGQGLRLIYYSQIVNDFQKGDIAEGYSVSREKKESFPLTVTSAQKNPTAFYLCASSPTGREDTGELFFGEGSRLTVL.

For the CDR3, the DNA is TGTGCCAGCAGCTTAACCGGGACTAGCTGGTACAATGAGCAGTTCTTC. Translated: CASSLTGTSWYNEQFF. The chain couples TRBV7-2 to TRBJ2-1; TRBD2 agrees at 9 bases. Per the germline V gene, CDR1 is SGHTA and CDR2 is FQGNSA. The ends lost 2 bases at V and 4 bases at J; junction bases unmatched: 6. The CDR3 is made up of 16 amino acids.

V gene TRBV13 combines with J gene TRBJ2-2, with 11 bases lining up with TRBD2. The CDR3 contains 17 residues. Germline loops: CDR1 PRHDT, CDR2 FYEKMQ (reference sequence). Trimming cost V 1 base and J 2 bases; bases outside gene matches: 3. The CDR3 loop is CASSLEGLAGNTGELFF. CDR3 bases: TGTGCCAGCAGCTTAGAAGGACTAGCGGGTAACACCGGGGAGCTGTTTTTT.

V and J are TRBV3-1 (or the pseudogene TRBV3-2) and TRBJ1-4; a possible D gene is TRBD1 (5 bases). Germline values: CDR1 LGHDT, CDR2 YNNKEL (reference sequence). The CDR3 consists of 14 residues. Between the trimmed V and J ends, which lost 4 bases and 8 bases, there was a span of 14 bases. The CDR3, as DNA: TGTGCCAGCAGCCGCTTCGGGGGAGCGGAAAAACTGTTTTTT. Translated: CASSRFGGAEKLFF.

This chain links TRBV7-6 with TRBJ1-5; TRBD1 aligns across 7 bases. The CDR3 runs to 14 residues. J was trimmed by 6 bases and V by 1 base; bases with no gene match: 3. Germline CDR1 reads SGHVS; CDR2 reads FNYEAQ. DNA for the CDR3: TGTGCCAGCAGCTTAGGAACAGGGGTTCAGCCCCAGCATTTT. It specifies CASSLGTGVQPQHF.

The chain is built from TRBV11-2 and TRBJ1-1; the D gene is possibly TRBD1 (5 bases). The CDR3 extends over 13 amino acids. Germline CDR1 is SGHAT and CDR2 is FQNNGV. V gave up 7 bases and J gave up 5 bases, with 14 bases separating them. Written as DNA, the CDR3 is TGTGCCAGCACCCAACTTCAGGGTACTGAAGCTTTCTTT. Translating it yields CASTQLQGTEAFF. Filled out from reference TRBV11-2 and TRBJ1-1, the complete variable domain reads EAGVAQSPRYKIIEKRQSVAFWCNPISGHATLYWYQQILGQGPKLLIQFQNNGVVDDSQLPKDRFSAERLKGVDSTLKIQPAKLEDSAVYLCASTQLQGTEAFFGQGTRLTVV.

This rearrangement joins TRBV7-2 to TRBJ2-1; 9 nucleotides align to TRBD1. Germline V gives CDR1 SGHTA, CDR2 FQGNSA. This CDR3 spans 14 amino acids. Losses at the gene ends were 10 bases for V and 8 bases for J; bases not matched to a gene: 12. The CDR3 sequence: CAIAPGQGWDEQFF. CDR3 sequence (DNA): TGTGCCATCGCTCCTGGACAGGGGTGGGATGAGCAGTTCTTC.

This sequence joins TRBV7-8 and TRBJ2-3; D not resolved. From germline, CDR1 is SGHVS and CDR2 FQNEAQ. Trimming shortened V by 4 bases and J by 1 base, and 3 bases separated the two germline ends. The CDR3 covers 12 residues. The CDR3 bases are TGTGCCAGCAGCTCAGGCACAGATACGCAGTATTTT. This encodes CASSSGTDTQYF.

The V call is TRBV18, the J call TRBJ2-3; 9 nucleotides agree with TRBD1. The length of the CDR3 is 16 residues. V dropped 5 bases and J dropped 0; count of bases not matched to a gene: 6. Germline values: CDR1 KGHSH, CDR2 LQKENI. The CDR3: CASSATGGLSTDTQYF. The CDR3 DNA reads TGTGCCAGCTCAGCGACAGGGGGGCTTAGCACAGATACGCAGTATTTT.

The chain uses TRBV4-3 and TRBJ1-5; TRBD1 might be the D (6 bases). The CDR3 contains 15 residues. The V end lost 4 bases, the J end lost 0 bases, and 10 bases lay between the germline ends. Germline V gene data show CDR1 as LGHNA and CDR2 as YSLEER. CDR3 bases: TGCGCCAGCAGCCGGACAGCCCATAGCAATCAGCCCCAGCATTTT. It specifies CASSRTAHSNQPQHF.

This clone is a singleton in its sample. V is TRBV6-1 and J is TRBJ1-2; 9 bases line up with TRBD1. CDR1 and CDR2 from the germline V gene are MNHNS and SASEGT. CDR3 size: 15 residues. Trimming removed 1 base from V and 1 base from J; junction bases left unmatched: 1. This CDR3 is CASSEGQGVNYGYTF. The CDR3 bases are TGTGCCAGCAGTGAAGGACAGGGGGTTAACTATGGCTACACCTTC.

The chain couples TRBV7-3 to TRBJ1-1; no clear D gene. Trimming shortened V by 6 bases and J by 1 base, and 9 bases separated the two germline ends. The CDR3 runs to 13 residues. Germline V gives CDR1 SGHTA, CDR2 FQGTGA. This CDR3 is CASSFSQNTEAFF. CDR3 nucleotide sequence: TGTGCCAGCAGTTTTAGCCAGAACACTGAAGCTTTCTTT.

The chain is built from TRBV6-5 and TRBJ1-2; D is ambiguous. Germline values: CDR1 MNHEY, CDR2 SVGAGI. Trimming pared 5 bases from V and 2 bases from J, leaving 9 bases between. This CDR3 is 13 amino acids long. Here the CDR3 reads CASSKQSNYGYTF. In DNA, the CDR3 is TGTGCCAGCAGTAAACAGTCCAACTATGGCTACACCTTC.

The chain uses TRBV2 and TRBJ2-5; TRBD2 aligns across 11 bases. Unmatched junction bases numbered 17, after V lost 6 bases and J lost 2 bases. The CDR3 spans 19 residues. The germline V gene has CDR1 SNHLY and CDR2 FYNNEI. The CDR3 sequence: CASSLSGTSGSLKQETQYF. Here the CDR3 DNA reads TGTGCCAGCAGCCTATCCGGGACTAGCGGATCCCTTAAGCAAGAGACCCAGTACTTC.

The chain carries TRBV4-1 and TRBJ2-7; no reliable D call. The V end was cut by 1 base, the J end by 0 bases, with 7 bases between. The CDR3 is 14 amino acids. In germline, CDR1 is MGHRA, CDR2 YSYEKL. The chain's CDR3 is CASSQAAVSYEQYF. The CDR3 DNA is TGCGCCAGCAGCCAAGCGGCGGTCTCCTACGAGCAGTACTTC.

This clone appeared a single time. The chain uses TRBV30 and TRBJ1-5; D gene uncertain. The V and J ends lost 1 base and 7 bases respectively, with 11 bases between them. The CDR3 totals 13 residues. The germline V gene encodes CDR1 GTSNPN and CDR2 SVGIG (reference sequence). DNA of the CDR3: TGTGCCTGGAGTGACCTCGAGGGCCAGCCCCAGCATTTT. This codes for CAWSDLEGQPQHF.

The chain uses TRBV18 and TRBJ1-5; D might be TRBD1 (5 bases). V dropped 6 bases and J dropped 9 bases, with 12 bases sitting between them. Germline CDR1 is KGHSH and CDR2 is LQKENI. This CDR3 is built from 12 residues. CDR3 coding DNA: TGTGCCAGCTCCCCCAATCAGGGGCCCCAGCATTTT. Residues: CASSPNQGPQHF.

The chain couples TRBV5-6 to TRBJ1-5; no firm D call. Germline V gene lookup returns CDR1 SGHDT and CDR2 YYEEEE. The ends were cut back, 1 base at V and 1 base at J, with 12 bases in the middle. CDR3 length equals 16 residues. CDR3 sequence (DNA): TGTGCCAGCAGCTTGAGGTCGGGTTCAAGCAATCAGCCCCAGCATTTT. The encoded protein is CASSLRSGSSNQPQHF. The full variable domain, with the rest looked up from reference TRBV5-6 and TRBJ1-5, is DAGVTQSPTHLIKTRGQQVTLRCSPKSGHDTVSWYQQALGQGPQFIFQYYEEEERQRGNFPDRFSGHQFPNYSSELNVNALLLGDSALYLCASSLRSGSSNQPQHFGDGTRLSIL.

V usage is TRBV4-1 and J usage is TRBJ1-4; the match to TRBD1 covers 9 bases. The ends lost 4 bases at V and 0 bases at J; junction bases unmatched: 6. This CDR3 has 17 amino acids. The germline V gene encodes CDR1 MGHRA and CDR2 YSYEKL. The CDR3 protein is CASSPTGGSATNEKLFF. DNA of the CDR3: TGCGCCAGCAGCCCAACAGGGGGCTCAGCAACTAATGAAAAACTGTTTTTT.

The chain combines TRBV7-7 with TRBJ2-1, with 9 bases lining up with TRBD1. The CDR3 has 15 residues. Germline CDR1 reads SSHAT; CDR2 reads FNYEAQ (reference sequence). V lost 3 bases, J lost 4 bases, and 4 bases stayed unmatched. The CDR3 spells CASSLGTGTYNEQFF. CDR3 nucleotides: TGTGCCAGCAGCTTGGGGACAGGGACTTACAATGAGCAGTTCTTC. The variable domain in full, completed from reference TRBV7-7 and TRBJ2-1, reads GAGVSQSPRYKVTKRGQDVTLRCDPISSHATLYWYQQALGQGPEFLTYFNYEAQPDKSGLPSDRFSAERPEGSISTLTIQRTEQRDSAMYRCASSLGTGTYNEQFFGPGTRLTVL.

CDR3 in amino acids: CASSKLQDLVTEAFF. The DNA of the CDR3 is TGTGCCAGCAGCAAACTACAGGATTTGGTCACTGAAGCTTTCTTT. The chain joins TRBV21-1 to TRBJ1-1; the listed D gene, TRBD1, was not tested against the DNA. TRBV21-1 has pseudogene status. CDR3 length: 15 residues.

The CDR3 protein is CASSPGNLEGQPQHF. The CDR3 bases are TGCGCCAGCAGCCCAGGGAACTTGGAGGGTCAGCCCCAGCATTTT. The rearrangement links TRBV5-1 to TRBJ1-5, with a possible D match to TRBD1 (5 bases). Germline loops: CDR1 SGHRS, CDR2 YFSETQ. The CDR3 has 15 residues. Trimming stripped 4 bases from V and 6 bases from J, with 17 bases between.

V is TRBV28 and J is TRBJ1-2; no firm D call. Trimming stripped 3 bases from V and 2 bases from J, with 7 bases between. In germline, CDR1 is MDHEN, CDR2 SYDVKM. This CDR3 has 13 residues. The chain's CDR3 is CASSLVGNYGYTF. CDR3 bases: TGTGCCAGCAGTTTGGTCGGGAACTATGGCTACACCTTC.